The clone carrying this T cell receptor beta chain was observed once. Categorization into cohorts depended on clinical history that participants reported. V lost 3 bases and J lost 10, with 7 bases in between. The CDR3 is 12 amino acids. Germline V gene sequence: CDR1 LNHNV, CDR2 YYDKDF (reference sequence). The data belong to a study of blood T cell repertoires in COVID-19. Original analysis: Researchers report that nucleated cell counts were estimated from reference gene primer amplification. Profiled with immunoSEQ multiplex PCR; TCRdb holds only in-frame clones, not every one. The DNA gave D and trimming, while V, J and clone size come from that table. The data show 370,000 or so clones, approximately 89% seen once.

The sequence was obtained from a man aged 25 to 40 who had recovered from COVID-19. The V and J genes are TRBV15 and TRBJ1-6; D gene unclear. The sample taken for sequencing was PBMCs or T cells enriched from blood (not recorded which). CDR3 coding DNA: TGTGCCACCAGCAGGGACTTCTCACCCCTCCACTTT. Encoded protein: CATSRDFSPLHF.